These T cell receptor beta chains were read from a single sample in a study of cytomegalovirus exposure and HLA in healthy donors. Assay: immunoSEQ multiplex PCR; the TCRdb copy retains only in-frame clones and omits some. This sample has fewer than 120,000 clones, with roughly nine tenths found just once. The sequencing sample was made of PBMCs. The receptors derive from a woman between 18 and 29 years old in good health and CMV-seronegative. Each CDR3 is given with its conserved first and last residue. Fields, in order: CDR3 DNA, CDR3 protein, D gene, J gene, V gene, clone size. The D gene is left open where the match is weak. Rows may omit the clone size; those that give it use once, few, many or a size class.

TGCACCAGCAGCGCACGGGACTCCCCTAATGAAAAACTGTTTTTT	CTSSARDSPNEKLFF	-	TRBJ1-4	TRBV5-1	-
TGCGCCAGCAGTGTAATAGCCGGGGATACGCAGTATTTT	CASSVIAGDTQYF	-	TRBJ2-3	TRBV5-1	-
TGTGCTAGTGGTACGGACAGCTTGAACACTGAAGCTTTCTTT	CASGTDSLNTEAFF	-	TRBJ1-1	TRBV12-5	-
TGTGCCAGCAGTGGACAGTCCTTGGGTCAGCCCCAGCATTTT	CASSGQSLGQPQHF	-	TRBJ1-5	TRBV2	once
TGCGCCAGCAGCTTTGGCGGGGGGGCCTACAATGAGCAGTTCTTC	CASSFGGGAYNEQFF	TRBD2	TRBJ2-1	TRBV5-1	-
TGTGCCAGCAGCTCCTCTCCGACTAGCGGGAGGGATTACACAGATACGCAGTATTTT	CASSSSPTSGRDYTDTQYF	TRBD2	TRBJ2-3	TRBV7-2	once
TGTGCCAGCAGCCGAACTGACAGGGGACTTCTAACCTCCTATGGCTACACCTTC	CASSRTDRGLLTSYGYTF	TRBD1	TRBJ1-2	TRBV28	-
TGCGCCAGCAGCCTGGCGGGGGCTAGCACAGATACGCAGTATTTT	CASSLAGASTDTQYF	-	TRBJ2-3	TRBV4-3	-
TGTGCCAGCAGCTTATTAGGCGGAACGATAGCCAAAAACATTCAGTACTTC	CASSLLGGTIAKNIQYF	-	TRBJ2-4	TRBV7-2	-
TGTGCCAGCAGCTTAAAGCAGGATCCCTACGAGCAGTACTTC	CASSLKQDPYEQYF	-	TRBJ2-7	TRBV7-9	-
TGTGCCAGCAGTTTAGGACAGGGTGCGGACACTGAAGCTTTCTTT	CASSLGQGADTEAFF	TRBD1	TRBJ1-1	TRBV27	-
TGTGCCAGCAGCTCCCAGCCTAATAGGAGGAGCACAGATACGCAGTATTTT	CASSSQPNRRSTDTQYF	-	TRBJ2-3	TRBV13	-
TGTGCCAGCAGCCCCGTCAGGACTAGCGGGAGCTGGGAGCAGTACTTC	CASSPVRTSGSWEQYF	TRBD2	TRBJ2-7	TRBV7-6	-
TGCGCCAGCAGCCAAGGGACTAGTCAGGAGACCCAGTACTTC	CASSQGTSQETQYF	TRBD2	TRBJ2-5	TRBV4-1	-